This T cell receptor beta chain was recorded in a study of cytomegalovirus exposure and HLA in healthy donors. Study observations and caveats: Common viral pathogens (according to a later analysis) appeared linked to several of the most significant clusters. What a later analysis reportedly showed was that an Asian-associated ancestry cluster had fewer N-insertions than the roughly 720-donor mean. In a later analysis, TCR association rates varied by HLA locus: DRB1 most, HLA-C fewest.

PCR used 60 Vbeta primers and 13 Jbeta primers. The method was immunoSEQ multiplex PCR; TCRdb's version includes in-frame clones alone and lacks a portion of them. The sample holds about 84,000 clones, 55% to 65% seen once. The donors comprised healthy bone marrow donors. The CDR3 is made up of 16 amino acids. The V gene end was trimmed by 0 bases and the J gene end by 5 bases; junction bases not matched to a gene: 2. The germline V gene has CDR1 MNHEY and CDR2 SMNVEV (reference sequence). On this clone itself: Its antigen is not identified.

The TCR was taken from a woman between 40 and 55 years old in good health and CMV-seropositive. Sequencing used PBMCs. This chain links TRBV27 with TRBJ2-1; TRBD2 matches at 12 bases. CDR3 coding DNA: TGTGCCAGCAGTTTATCGGGACTAGCGGGTCACAATGAGCAGTTCTTC. Protein: CASSLSGLAGHNEQFF.